This TCR beta chain originates from a study of blood T cell repertoires in COVID-19. At the level of the study: Spain, Italy and the United States supplied samples that represented acute and convalescent COVID-19. From T cells, B-cell-depleted T cells, or PBMCs came the material, which was cDNA or gDNA.

Germline V gives CDR1 SEHNR, CDR2 FQNEAQ (reference sequence). The CDR3 is 15 amino acids. Trimming left V 5 bases short and J 2 bases short, with 16 bases between. This clone was observed once. Original processing methods: Nucleated cell counts were estimated from reference gene primer amplification. TCRdb's copy holds only in-frame clones and misses some; the assay was immunoSEQ multiplex PCR. Clonal size and the V and J genes are those of that table, whereas D and trimming came from the DNA. This table holds 180,000 or so clones, roughly 87% found once. Sequenced input: peripheral blood. The TCR sequence derives from a woman between 45 and 65 years old with acute or convalescent COVID-19. V usage is TRBV7-9 and J usage is TRBJ2-7, with D tentatively TRBD1 (5 bases). The DNA of the CDR3 is TGTGCCAGCAGCCCCCTTGCGGCAGGGACCTACGAGCAGTACTTC. Protein: CASSPLAAGTYEQYF.